The rows below give T cell receptor beta chains drawn from one sample of a study of blood T cell repertoires in COVID-19. Produced via immunoSEQ multiplex PCR; TCRdb's table is partial and in-frame only. The data show some 270,000 clones, 80% to 85% seen once. Sequencing was performed on peripheral blood. The receptors here all came from a woman in her forties who had recovered from COVID-19. Both conserved end residues are part of each CDR3. D genes are given only for firm matches. Expanded clones get a size class; other rows say once, few or many, or leave the size out.

cdr3_nt: TGTGCCAGCAGTTTAATTCTGGGGGGACAGGCAACTTACGAGCAGTACTTC
cdr3_aa: CASSLILGGQATYEQYF
d_call: TRBD1
j_call: TRBJ2-7
v_call: TRBV28
clone_size: .

cdr3_nt: TGTGCCAGCAGAGGCGGGGGGGCAGGCACCGGGGAGCTGTTTTTT
cdr3_aa: CASRGGGAGTGELFF
d_call: TRBD2
j_call: TRBJ2-2
v_call: TRBV6-5
clone_size: .

cdr3_nt: TGTGCCATCACCGCAAGAGGTGAAGCTTTCTTT
cdr3_aa: CAITARGEAFF
d_call: .
j_call: TRBJ1-1
v_call: TRBV10-3
clone_size: .

cdr3_nt: TGTGCCAGCAGCCGAAGCGGGGGAGCGTACAATGAGCAGTTCTTC
cdr3_aa: CASSRSGGAYNEQFF
d_call: TRBD2
j_call: TRBJ2-1
v_call: TRBV9
clone_size: .

cdr3_nt: TGTGCCAGTAGTTCCTCCTCCGGGACAGGGTTTAACGAGCAGTACTTC
cdr3_aa: CASSSSSGTGFNEQYF
d_call: TRBD1
j_call: TRBJ2-7
v_call: TRBV19
clone_size: .

cdr3_nt: TGCGCCAGCAGCGGGCTTCGCTCTGGAAACACCATATATTTT
cdr3_aa: CASSGLRSGNTIYF
d_call: .
j_call: TRBJ1-3
v_call: TRBV4-1
clone_size: .

cdr3_nt: TGTGCCAGCAGCAGATTAGTAGGAAGGGGGCTGGGCTACACCTTC
cdr3_aa: CASSRLVGRGLGYTF
d_call: TRBD1
j_call: TRBJ1-2
v_call: TRBV7-2
clone_size: .

cdr3_nt: TGTGCCAGCAGCTTAGGTGGGTCTAGCGGCAGCTCCTACAATGAGCAGTTCTTC
cdr3_aa: CASSLGGSSGSSYNEQFF
d_call: TRBD2
j_call: TRBJ2-1
v_call: TRBV11-2
clone_size: .

cdr3_nt: TGTGCCATCAGTGAGCCGCGGGCCCACAATGAGCAGTTCTTC
cdr3_aa: CAISEPRAHNEQFF
d_call: .
j_call: TRBJ2-1
v_call: TRBV10-3
clone_size: .

cdr3_nt: TGCGCCAGCAGCGTGGGACTAGCGGGGACAGCCTACGAGCAGTACTTC
cdr3_aa: CASSVGLAGTAYEQYF
d_call: TRBD2
j_call: TRBJ2-7
v_call: TRBV5-1
clone_size: once

cdr3_nt: TGTGCCAGCAGCCTGAGGGGGGGCAACTTGGTCCACTTT
cdr3_aa: CASSLRGGNLVHF
d_call: .
j_call: TRBJ1-6
v_call: TRBV5-4
clone_size: .

cdr3_nt: TGCGCCAGCAGTGAGCCTCCATCGGGGGAGCAGTACTTC
cdr3_aa: CASSEPPSGEQYF
d_call: .
j_call: TRBJ2-7
v_call: TRBV10-1
clone_size: .

cdr3_nt: TGTGCCAGCAGCAAACATCTGAACACTGAAGCTTTCTTT
cdr3_aa: CASSKHLNTEAFF
d_call: .
j_call: TRBJ1-1
v_call: TRBV11-2
clone_size: .

cdr3_nt: TGTGCCAGCAGCCCTCCGGGACGGGAGAATGAAAAACTGTTTTTT
cdr3_aa: CASSPPGRENEKLFF
d_call: .
j_call: TRBJ1-4
v_call: TRBV3-1/TRBV3-2
clone_size: .

cdr3_nt: TGTGCCAGCAGCCTCCGGGACAGGGACTATGGCTACACCTTC
cdr3_aa: CASSLRDRDYGYTF
d_call: TRBD1
j_call: TRBJ1-2
v_call: TRBV7-9
clone_size: .

cdr3_nt: TGTGCCAGTAACAGGGGAAGGCAAGAGACCCAGTACTTC
cdr3_aa: CASNRGRQETQYF
d_call: TRBD1
j_call: TRBJ2-5
v_call: TRBV19
clone_size: .

cdr3_nt: TGTGCCAGCAGCCAAGGAGGGAACACTGAAGCTTTCTTT
cdr3_aa: CASSQGGNTEAFF
d_call: .
j_call: TRBJ1-1
v_call: TRBV3-1/TRBV3-2
clone_size: few

cdr3_nt: TGTGCCAGTAGTACCACAGCTAACTATGGCTACACCTTC
cdr3_aa: CASSTTANYGYTF
d_call: .
j_call: TRBJ1-2
v_call: TRBV19
clone_size: .

cdr3_nt: TGTGCCAGCAGCATGACCGTCAGGGAGACCCAGTACTTC
cdr3_aa: CASSMTVRETQYF
d_call: .
j_call: TRBJ2-5
v_call: TRBV9
clone_size: .

cdr3_nt: TGCGCCAGCAGCCAACGTTCGGGCTATGGCTACACCTTC
cdr3_aa: CASSQRSGYGYTF
d_call: .
j_call: TRBJ1-2
v_call: TRBV4-1
clone_size: .

cdr3_nt: TGTGCCAGCAGTTTGGGGGGGACAAACACCGGGGAGCTGTTTTTT
cdr3_aa: CASSLGGTNTGELFF
d_call: .
j_call: TRBJ2-2
v_call: TRBV28
clone_size: .

cdr3_nt: TGTGCCAGCAGGGGGACAGGGTCGAACTATGGCTACACCTTC
cdr3_aa: CASRGTGSNYGYTF
d_call: TRBD1
j_call: TRBJ1-2
v_call: TRBV28
clone_size: .

cdr3_nt: TGTGCCAGCAACCGGTACTTCACAGGGTATGGCTATGGCTACACCTTC
cdr3_aa: CASNRYFTGYGYGYTF
d_call: .
j_call: TRBJ1-2
v_call: TRBV28
clone_size: .

cdr3_nt: TGCGCCAGCAGCCAAGGTGGGGGACAGGGAGGCGAAAAACTGTTTTTT
cdr3_aa: CASSQGGGQGGEKLFF
d_call: TRBD1
j_call: TRBJ1-4
v_call: TRBV4-1
clone_size: .

cdr3_nt: TGCGCCAGCAGCTTGGATGGGAGCTCGAGTAATCGCAGAGGGGGCACCGGGGAGCTGTTTTTT
cdr3_aa: CASSLDGSSSNRRGGTGELFF
d_call: .
j_call: TRBJ2-2
v_call: TRBV5-1
clone_size: .

cdr3_nt: TGCAGCGTTGAGACAGGGTTGTCGGCTGAAGCTTTCTTT
cdr3_aa: CSVETGLSAEAFF
d_call: TRBD1
j_call: TRBJ1-1
v_call: TRBV29-1
clone_size: .

cdr3_nt: TGTGCCAGCAGCAAAAATTCACCCCTCCACTTT
cdr3_aa: CASSKNSPLHF
d_call: .
j_call: TRBJ1-6
v_call: TRBV6-6
clone_size: .

cdr3_nt: TGCGCCAGCAGCCCCAGGGGCCCTGGAAACACCATATATTTT
cdr3_aa: CASSPRGPGNTIYF
d_call: .
j_call: TRBJ1-3
v_call: TRBV5-1
clone_size: .

cdr3_nt: TGTGCCAGCAGTTACCCAGGGACAAGCGTCTACGAGCAGTACTTC
cdr3_aa: CASSYPGTSVYEQYF
d_call: .
j_call: TRBJ2-7
v_call: TRBV6-5
clone_size: .

cdr3_nt: TGTGCCAGCAGTTATCACGGGACAGGTCGGTTCTATGGCTACACCTTC
cdr3_aa: CASSYHGTGRFYGYTF
d_call: TRBD1
j_call: TRBJ1-2
v_call: TRBV28
clone_size: .

cdr3_nt: TGTGCCAGCTCACTGCAGGGGACCGGGGAGCTGTTTTTT
cdr3_aa: CASSLQGTGELFF
d_call: .
j_call: TRBJ2-2
v_call: TRBV18
clone_size: .

cdr3_nt: TGCGCCAGCAGCCCGCAGGGGGCCAGTCCGGAGACCCAGTACTTC
cdr3_aa: CASSPQGASPETQYF
d_call: TRBD1
j_call: TRBJ2-5
v_call: TRBV5-1
clone_size: .

cdr3_nt: TGTGCCAGCAGTGAGGTCCCGAGCTCCTACGAGCAGTACTTC
cdr3_aa: CASSEVPSSYEQYF
d_call: .
j_call: TRBJ2-7
v_call: TRBV2
clone_size: .

cdr3_nt: TGTGCCAGCTCACCCCCCCGGGGAGGGGCCGGGGAGCTGTTTTTT
cdr3_aa: CASSPPRGGAGELFF
d_call: TRBD2
j_call: TRBJ2-2
v_call: TRBV18
clone_size: .

cdr3_nt: TGCGCCAGCAGCACGGGACAGGTGTACAATGAGCAGTTCTTC
cdr3_aa: CASSTGQVYNEQFF
d_call: TRBD1
j_call: TRBJ2-1
v_call: TRBV5-1
clone_size: .